This entry is about one T cell receptor (beta chain). Its target is unknown. The data are from a study of radiotherapy plus CTLA-4 blockade in lung cancer. Study context: Disease control was present in 30% to 40% of patients, and objective responses in approximately 18%.

Profiling relied on immunoSEQ multiplex PCR, and the TCRdb table lists in-frame clones only, not all of them. The sample records approximately 33,000 clones, 78% being singletons. General study points: The study found tumor-derived TCR clones expanded in blood after radiotherapy plus ipilimumab. Best predicting response, reportedly, were early blood T cell clone dynamics, with interferon-beta.

V gave up 7 bases and J gave up 5 bases, with 20 bases separating them. The germline CDR1 and CDR2 sequences are MNHEY and SMNVEV (reference sequence). The CDR3 spans 16 residues. Alongside CTLA-4 blockade with ipilimumab, patients with chemo-refractory metastatic non-small-cell lung cancer received focal radiation. The chain joins TRBV27 to TRBJ1-4; possible D gene TRBD1, 6 bases. The starting material was peripheral blood, obtained from a patient treated with radiotherapy plus ipilimumab. The TCR was taken from a human donor with non-small cell lung cancer who had stable disease on radiotherapy plus ipilimumab. The DNA of the CDR3 is TGTGCCAGCACCGACGCGCGGGGGCCGGGGAATGAAAAACTGTTTTTT. It encodes CASTDARGPGNEKLFF.